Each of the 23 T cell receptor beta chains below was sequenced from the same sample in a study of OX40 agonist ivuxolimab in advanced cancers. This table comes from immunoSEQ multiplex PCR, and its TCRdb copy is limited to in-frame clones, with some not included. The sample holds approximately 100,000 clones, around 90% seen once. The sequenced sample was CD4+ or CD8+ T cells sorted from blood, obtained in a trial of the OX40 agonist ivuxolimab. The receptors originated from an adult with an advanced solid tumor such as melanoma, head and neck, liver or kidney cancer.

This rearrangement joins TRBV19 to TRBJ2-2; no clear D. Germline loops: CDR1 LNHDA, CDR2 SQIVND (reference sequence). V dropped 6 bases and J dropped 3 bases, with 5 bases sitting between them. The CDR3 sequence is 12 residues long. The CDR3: CASSRYTGELFF. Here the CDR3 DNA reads TGTGCCAGTAGCAGATACACCGGGGAGCTGTTTTTT.

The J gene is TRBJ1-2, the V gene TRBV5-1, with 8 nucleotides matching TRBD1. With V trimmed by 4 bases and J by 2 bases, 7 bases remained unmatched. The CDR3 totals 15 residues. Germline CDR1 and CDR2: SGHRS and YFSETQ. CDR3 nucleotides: TGCGCCAGCAGCCCTGGACAGGGTTTAAACTATGGCTACACCTTC. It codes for CASSPGQGLNYGYTF.

CDR3 sequence reads: CASSRSKGRMGYF. In DNA, the CDR3 is TGTGCCAGCAGTCGTTCGAAGGGCCGGATGGGGTACTTC. J is TRBJ2-7 and V is TRBV21-1. TRBV21-1 is deemed a pseudogene. The CDR3 runs 13 residues.

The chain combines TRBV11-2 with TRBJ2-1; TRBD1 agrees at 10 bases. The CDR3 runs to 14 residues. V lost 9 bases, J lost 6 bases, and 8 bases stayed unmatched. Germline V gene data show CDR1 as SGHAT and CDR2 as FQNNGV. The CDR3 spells CASRRDRGPNEQFF. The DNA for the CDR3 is TGTGCCAGTCGCCGGGACAGGGGACCCAATGAGCAGTTCTTC.

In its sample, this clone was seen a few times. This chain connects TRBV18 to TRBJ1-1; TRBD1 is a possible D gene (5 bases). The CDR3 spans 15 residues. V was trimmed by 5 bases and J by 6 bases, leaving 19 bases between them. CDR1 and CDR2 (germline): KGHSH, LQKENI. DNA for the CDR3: TGTGCCAGCTCATCAACCCCTCCGGGACGCGCTGAAGCTTTCTTT. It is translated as CASSSTPPGRAEAFF.

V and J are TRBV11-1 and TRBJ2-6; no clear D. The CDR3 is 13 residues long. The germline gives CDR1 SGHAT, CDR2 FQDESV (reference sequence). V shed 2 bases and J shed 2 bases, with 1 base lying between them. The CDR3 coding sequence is TGTGCCAGCAGCTTAACTGGGGCCAACGTCCTGACTTTC. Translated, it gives CASSLTGANVLTF.

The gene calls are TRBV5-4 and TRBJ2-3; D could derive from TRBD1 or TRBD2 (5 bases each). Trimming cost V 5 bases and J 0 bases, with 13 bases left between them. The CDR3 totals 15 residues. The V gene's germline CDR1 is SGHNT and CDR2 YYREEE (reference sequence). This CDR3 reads CASSSGTMSTDTQYF. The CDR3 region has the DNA TGTGCCAGCAGTTCCGGGACGATGAGCACAGATACGCAGTATTTT. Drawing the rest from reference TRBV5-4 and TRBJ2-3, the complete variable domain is ETGVTQSPTHLIKTRGQQVTLRCSSQSGHNTVSWYQQALGQGPQFIFQYYREEENGRGNFPPRFSGLQFPNYSSELNVNALELDDSALYLCASSSGTMSTDTQYFGPGTRLTVL.

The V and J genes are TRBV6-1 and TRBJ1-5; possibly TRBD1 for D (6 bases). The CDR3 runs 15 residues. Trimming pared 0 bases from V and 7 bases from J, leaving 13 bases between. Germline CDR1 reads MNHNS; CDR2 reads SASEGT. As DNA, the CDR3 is TGTGCCAGCAGTGAAGCAGACAGGATGGGGCAGCCCCAGCATTTT. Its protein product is CASSEADRMGQPQHF.

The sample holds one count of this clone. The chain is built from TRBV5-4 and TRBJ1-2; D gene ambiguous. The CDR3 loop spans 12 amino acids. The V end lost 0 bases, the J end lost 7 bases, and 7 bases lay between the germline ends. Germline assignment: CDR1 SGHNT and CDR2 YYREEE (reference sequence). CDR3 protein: CASSLAVTGYTF. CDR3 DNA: TGTGCCAGCAGCTTGGCCGTGACTGGCTACACCTTC.

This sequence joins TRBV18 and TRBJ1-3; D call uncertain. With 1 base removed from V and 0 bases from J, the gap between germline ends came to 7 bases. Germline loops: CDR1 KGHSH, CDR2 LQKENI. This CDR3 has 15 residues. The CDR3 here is CASSPQGNSGNTIYF. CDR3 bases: TGTGCCAGCTCACCACAGGGCAACTCTGGAAACACCATATATTTT.

CDR3 DNA sequence: TGTGCCAGCAGTGAAAGCTCTGGTGAAAAACTGTTTTTT. Its protein is CASSESSGEKLFF. The chain joins TRBV6-1 to TRBJ1-4; no clear D gene. V was cut by 2 bases and J by 7 bases, with 8 bases left in between. The CDR3 has 13 residues. Germline loops: CDR1 MNHNS, CDR2 SASEGT.

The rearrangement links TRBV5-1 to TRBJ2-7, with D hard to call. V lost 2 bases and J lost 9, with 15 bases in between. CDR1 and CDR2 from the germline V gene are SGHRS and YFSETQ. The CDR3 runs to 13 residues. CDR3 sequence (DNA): TGCGCCAGCAGCTTATCCCCTGACGGGTGGCAGTACTTC. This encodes CASSLSPDGWQYF.

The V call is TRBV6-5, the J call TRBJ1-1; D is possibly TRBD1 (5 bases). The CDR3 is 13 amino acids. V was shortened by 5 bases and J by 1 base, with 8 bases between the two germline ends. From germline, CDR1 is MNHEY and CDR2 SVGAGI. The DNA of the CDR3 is TGTGCCAGCAGTGACAGTCCGAACACTGAAGCTTTCTTT. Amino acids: CASSDSPNTEAFF.

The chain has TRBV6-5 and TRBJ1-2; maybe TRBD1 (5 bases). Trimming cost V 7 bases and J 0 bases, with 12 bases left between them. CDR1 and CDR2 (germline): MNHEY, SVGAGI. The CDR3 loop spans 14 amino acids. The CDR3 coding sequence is TGTGCCAGCAATAGGGGTTCCCCTAACTATGGCTACACCTTC. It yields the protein CASNRGSPNYGYTF.

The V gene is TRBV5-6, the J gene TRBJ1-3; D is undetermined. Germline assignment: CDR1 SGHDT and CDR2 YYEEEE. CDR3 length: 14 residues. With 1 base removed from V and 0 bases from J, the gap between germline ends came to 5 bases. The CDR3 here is CASSLTLSGNTIYF. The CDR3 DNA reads TGTGCCAGCAGCTTGACACTCTCTGGAAACACCATATATTTT. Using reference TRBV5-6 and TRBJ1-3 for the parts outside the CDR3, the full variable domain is DAGVTQSPTHLIKTRGQQVTLRCSPKSGHDTVSWYQQALGQGPQFIFQYYEEEERQRGNFPDRFSGHQFPNYSSELNVNALLLGDSALYLCASSLTLSGNTIYFGEGSWLTVV.

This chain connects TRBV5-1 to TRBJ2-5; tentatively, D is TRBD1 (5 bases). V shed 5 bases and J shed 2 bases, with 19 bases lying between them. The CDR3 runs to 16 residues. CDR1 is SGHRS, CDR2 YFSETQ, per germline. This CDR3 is CASRPLGRGEQETQYF. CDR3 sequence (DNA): TGCGCCAGCAGACCGCTGGGGCGTGGAGAACAAGAGACCCAGTACTTC.

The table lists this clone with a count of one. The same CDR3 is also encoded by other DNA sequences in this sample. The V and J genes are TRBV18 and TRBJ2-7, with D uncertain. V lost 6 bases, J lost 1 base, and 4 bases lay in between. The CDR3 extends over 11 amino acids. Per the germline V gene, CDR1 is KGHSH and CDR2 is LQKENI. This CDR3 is CASSFSYEQYF. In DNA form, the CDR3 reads TGTGCCAGCTCCTTTTCCTACGAGCAGTACTTC.

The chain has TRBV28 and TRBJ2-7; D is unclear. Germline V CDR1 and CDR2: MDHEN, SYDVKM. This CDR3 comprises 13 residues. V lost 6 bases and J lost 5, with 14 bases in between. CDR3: CASSSTIPNEQYF. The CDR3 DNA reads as TGTGCCAGCAGCTCGACCATACCCAACGAGCAGTACTTC.

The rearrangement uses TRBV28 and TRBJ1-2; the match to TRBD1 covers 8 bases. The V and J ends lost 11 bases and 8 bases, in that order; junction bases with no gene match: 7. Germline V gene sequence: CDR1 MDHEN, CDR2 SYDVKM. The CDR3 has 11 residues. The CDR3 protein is CASQGARGYTF. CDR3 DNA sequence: TGTGCCTCCCAGGGGGCGCGGGGCTACACCTTC.

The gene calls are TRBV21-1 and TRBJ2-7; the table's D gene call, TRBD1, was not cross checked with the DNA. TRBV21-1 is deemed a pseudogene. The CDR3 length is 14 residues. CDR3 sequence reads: CASSKVRVAYEQYF. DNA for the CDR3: TGTGCCAGCAGCAAAGTCAGGGTGGCCTACGAGCAGTACTTC.

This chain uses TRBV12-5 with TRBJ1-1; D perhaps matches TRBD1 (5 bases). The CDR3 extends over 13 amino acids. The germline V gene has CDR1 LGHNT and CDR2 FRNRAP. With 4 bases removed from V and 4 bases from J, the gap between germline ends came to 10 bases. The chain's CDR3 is CASGSGLSTEAFF. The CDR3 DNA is TGTGCTAGTGGTTCGGGACTGAGCACTGAAGCTTTCTTT.

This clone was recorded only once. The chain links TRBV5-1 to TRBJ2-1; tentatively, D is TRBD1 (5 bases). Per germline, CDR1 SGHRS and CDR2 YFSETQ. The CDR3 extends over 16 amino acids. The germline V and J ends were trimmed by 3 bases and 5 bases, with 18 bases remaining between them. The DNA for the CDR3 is TGCGCCAGCAGCTACGACAGTACTCATTTAAACAATGAGCAGTTCTTC. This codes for CASSYDSTHLNNEQFF.

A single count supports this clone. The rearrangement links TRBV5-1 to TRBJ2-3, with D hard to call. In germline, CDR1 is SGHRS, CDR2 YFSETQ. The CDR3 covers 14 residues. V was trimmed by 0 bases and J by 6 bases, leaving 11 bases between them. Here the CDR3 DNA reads TGCGCCAGCAGCTTGGGGACGGTAGGGGATACGCAGTATTTT. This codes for CASSLGTVGDTQYF.